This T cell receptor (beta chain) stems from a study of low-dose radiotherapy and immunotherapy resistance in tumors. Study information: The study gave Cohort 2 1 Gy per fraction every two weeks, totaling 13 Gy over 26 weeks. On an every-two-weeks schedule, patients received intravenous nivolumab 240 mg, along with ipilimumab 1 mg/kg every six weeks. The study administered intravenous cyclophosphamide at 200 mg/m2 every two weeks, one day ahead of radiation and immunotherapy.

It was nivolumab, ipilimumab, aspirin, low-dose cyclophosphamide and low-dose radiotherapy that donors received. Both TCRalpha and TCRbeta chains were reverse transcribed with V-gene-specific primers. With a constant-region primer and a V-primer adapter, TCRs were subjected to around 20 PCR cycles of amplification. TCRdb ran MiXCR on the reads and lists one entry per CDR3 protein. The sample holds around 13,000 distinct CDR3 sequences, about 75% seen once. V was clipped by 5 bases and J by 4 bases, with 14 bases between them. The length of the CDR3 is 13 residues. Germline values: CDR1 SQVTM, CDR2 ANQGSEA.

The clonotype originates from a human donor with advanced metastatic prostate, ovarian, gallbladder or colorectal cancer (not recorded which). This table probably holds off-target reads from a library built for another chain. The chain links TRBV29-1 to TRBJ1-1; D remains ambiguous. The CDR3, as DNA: TGCAGCGTTCAGGCCGCGGGCGGCACTGAAGCTTTCTTT. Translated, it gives CSVQAAGGTEAFF. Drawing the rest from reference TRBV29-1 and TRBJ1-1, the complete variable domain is SAVISQKPSRDICQRGTSLTIQCQVDSQVTMMFWYRQQPGQSLTLIATANQGSEATYESGFVIDKFPISRPNLTFSTLTVSNMSPEDSSIYLCSVQAAGGTEAFFGQGTRLTVV.